The 10 T cell receptor beta chains listed next were all sequenced from one sample in a study of T cell changes during pregnancy in multiple sclerosis. Assay: immunoSEQ multiplex PCR; the TCRdb copy retains only in-frame clones and omits some. The sample lists tens of thousands of clones; about 92% were seen once. Specimen: CD8+ T cells from peripheral blood mononuclear cells, collected in the second trimester of pregnancy. These receptors were taken from a female donor with multiple sclerosis, enrolled in a pregnancy study.

This sequence joins TRBV5-1 and TRBJ1-1; tentative D call: TRBD1 (5 bases). This CDR3 region has 16 residues. Germline CDR1 reads SGHRS; CDR2 reads YFSETQ. The V gene lost 0 bases and the J gene lost 4 bases, with 16 bases spanning the gap. In DNA, the CDR3 is TGCGCCAGCAGCTTGGGGGACGGGGGGTATGGCACTGAAGCTTTCTTT. Translation gives CASSLGDGGYGTEAFF.

This clone is a singleton in its sample. V is TRBV7-3 and J is TRBJ2-1; D is undetermined. Trimming removed 2 bases at V and 10 bases at J, with 15 bases between. The germline gives CDR1 SGHTA, CDR2 FQGTGA. The CDR3 spans 14 residues. The CDR3 is CASSLSSPSTEQFF. CDR3 coding DNA: TGTGCCAGCAGCTTATCGTCCCCGAGCACCGAGCAGTTCTTC. Using reference TRBV7-3 and TRBJ2-1 for the parts outside the CDR3, the full variable domain is GAGVSQTPSNKVTEKGKYVELRCDPISGHTALYWYRQSLGQGPEFLIYFQGTGAADDSGLPNDRFFAVRPEGSVSTLKIQRTERGDSAVYLCASSLSSPSTEQFFGPGTRLTVL.

This chain connects TRBV10-3 to TRBJ1-3; D is uncertain. The CDR3 length is 14 residues. Trimming shortened V by 6 bases and J by 0 bases, and 9 bases separated the two germline ends. The germline gives CDR1 ENHRY, CDR2 SYGVKD. This chain's CDR3 is CAISPSYSGNTIYF. The CDR3 bases are TGTGCCATCAGCCCTAGTTACTCTGGAAACACCATATATTTT.

The CDR3 protein is CASSPGYEQYF. The DNA of the CDR3 is TGTGCCAGCAGCCCCGGCTACGAGCAGTACTTC. The chain has TRBV9 and TRBJ2-7; D remains ambiguous. The germline V gene encodes CDR1 SGDLS and CDR2 YYNGEE. Trimming pared 4 bases from V and 3 bases from J, leaving 5 bases between. CDR3 length: 11 amino acids.

The gene calls are TRBV19 and TRBJ1-1; no firm D call. This CDR3 is built from 13 residues. Trimming removed 10 bases from V and 1 base from J, with 13 bases in between. The germline gives CDR1 LNHDA, CDR2 SQIVND (reference sequence). The CDR3 loop reads CATRRQANTEAFF. In nucleotides, the CDR3 is TGTGCCACCCGAAGGCAGGCGAACACTGAAGCTTTCTTT.

V gene TRBV19 combines with J gene TRBJ2-7; D is unclear. Germline values: CDR1 LNHDA, CDR2 SQIVND (reference sequence). This CDR3 spans 13 amino acids. Between the trimmed V and J ends, which lost 6 bases and 0 bases, there was a span of 9 bases. The CDR3 loop reads CASRAPSSYEQYF. The CDR3 DNA follows: TGTGCCAGTAGAGCCCCCTCCTCCTACGAGCAGTACTTC. The entire variable domain, with the rest obtained from reference TRBV19 and TRBJ2-7, is as follows: DGGITQSPKYLFRKEGQNVTLSCEQNLNHDAMYWYRQDPGQGLRLIYYSQIVNDFQKGDIAEGYSVSREKKESFPLTVTSAQKNPTAFYLCASRAPSSYEQYFGPGTRLTVT.

This chain joins TRBV9 and TRBJ2-7, with 8 bases that match TRBD2. The J segment lost 3 bases and the V segment lost 3 bases, leaving 11 bases of the junction unmatched. The CDR3 length is 16 residues. CDR1 and CDR2 from the germline V gene are SGDLS and YYNGEE. The CDR3 DNA reads as TGTGCCAGCAGCGGCAATAGCGGGATTAGCGTCTACGAGCAGTACTTC. Its translation is CASSGNSGISVYEQYF.

Only a few counts were recorded for this clone. The V call is TRBV27, the J call TRBJ2-1, with no clear D. The CDR3 covers 13 residues. Trimming cost V 5 bases and J 10 bases, with 15 bases left between them. Germline loops: CDR1 MNHEY, CDR2 SMNVEV (reference sequence). The CDR3: CASSPPLSAEQFF. Written as DNA, the CDR3 is TGTGCCAGCAGTCCACCTCTAAGCGCCGAGCAGTTCTTC.

The V and J genes are TRBV19 and TRBJ1-3; 10 positions match TRBD1. From germline, CDR1 is LNHDA and CDR2 SQIVND (reference sequence). V lost 4 bases to trimming and J lost 7 bases; unmatched junction nucleotides: 10. This CDR3 is 16 amino acids long. As DNA, the CDR3 is TGTGCCAGTAGTAGCAAAGGGACAGGGGTGACGAACACCATATATTTT. It specifies CASSSKGTGVTNTIYF.

The chain uses TRBV5-5 and TRBJ1-5; 10 nucleotides align to TRBD1. The length of the CDR3 is 14 residues. Trimming removed 3 bases from V and 7 bases from J; junction bases left unmatched: 4. The germline CDR1 and CDR2 sequences are SGHKS and YYEKEE (reference sequence). Here the CDR3 reads CASSSTGGGQPQHF. The CDR3 bases are TGTGCCAGCAGCTCGACAGGGGGCGGCCAGCCCCAGCATTTT.